A single sample gave rise to the 14 T cell receptor beta chains below, sequenced in a study of T cells in Graves' hyperthyroidism and ophthalmopathy. TCR beta CDR3 regions were amplified from RNA. The HTBI primer set served for first-round RT-PCR of the TCR CDR3. In TCRdb, the multiplex PCR reads were re-called with MiXCR into one record per CDR3 protein. The table has a few hundred thousand distinct CDR3 sequences, around 42% seen once. The specimen sequenced was peripheral blood or thyroid tissue (not recorded which). The receptors derive from a woman aged 18-35 years with Graves' hyperthyroidism.

The V gene is TRBV4-1, the J gene TRBJ1-5, with D perhaps matching TRBD1 (5 bases). The CDR3 covers 15 residues. Trimming left V 0 bases short and J 5 bases short, with 11 bases between. Germline CDR1 MGHRA, CDR2 YSYEKL. CDR3: CASSQERGSDQPQHF. The CDR3 DNA reads as TGCGCCAGCAGCCAAGAAAGGGGCAGCGATCAGCCCCAGCATTTT.

The rearrangement joins TRBV24-1 to TRBJ2-7; D perhaps matches TRBD2 (5 bases). The V end lost 5 bases, the J end lost 6 bases, and 13 bases lay between the germline ends. The CDR3 consists of 13 residues. Germline V lookup: CDR1 KGHDR, CDR2 SFDVKD. The CDR3 sequence is CATSAIPGIEQYF. The CDR3, as DNA: TGTGCCACCAGTGCTATCCCGGGAATCGAGCAGTACTTC.

The table lists this clonotype with a few counts. A read error may explain this, as a much larger clone is one base away. J is TRBJ2-7 and V is TRBV7-9; no clear D. Germline lookup yields CDR1 SEHNR and CDR2 FQNEAQ (reference sequence). The CDR3 covers 11 residues. With 9 bases removed from V and 7 bases from J, the gap between germline ends came to 13 bases. CDR3 bases: TGTGCCAGTGCAATGGGAAATGAGCAGTACTTC. Protein product: CASAMGNEQYF.

This chain uses TRBV6-4 with TRBJ1-1; a possible D gene is TRBD1 (5 bases). Trimming stripped 5 bases from V and 0 bases from J, with 19 bases between. The CDR3 is 17 residues long. CDR1 and CDR2 (germline): MRHNA, SNTAGT. For the CDR3, the DNA is TGTGCCAGCAGTTTCGGGGGAGGAGGGACTCTGAACACTGAAGCTTTCTTT. Protein: CASSFGGGGTLNTEAFF.

The chain uses TRBV30 and TRBJ2-7, with 13 nucleotides matching TRBD2. Germline V CDR1 and CDR2: GTSNPN, SVGIG (reference sequence). Trimming cost V 5 bases and J 5 bases; bases outside gene matches: 9. This CDR3 comprises 15 residues. The CDR3 coding sequence is TGTGCCTGGGTGGGTGGGACTAGCGGGACTAACGAGCAGTACTTC. Its protein product is CAWVGGTSGTNEQYF.

V and J are TRBV15 and TRBJ2-7, with 8 bases lining up with TRBD2. V lost 3 bases to trimming and J lost 5 bases; unmatched junction nucleotides: 12. The CDR3 has 16 amino acids. Germline CDR1 and CDR2: LNHNV and YYDKDF (reference sequence). The CDR3 DNA reads TGTGCCACCAGCAGCTTGGGGGTAGCGGGAAGAGACGAGCAGTACTTC. This sequence encodes CATSSLGVAGRDEQYF.

The gene calls are TRBV20-1 and TRBJ1-4; TRBD1 is a possible D gene (5 bases). There are 15 residues in the CDR3. V was clipped by 5 bases and J by 15 bases, with 28 bases between them. The germline CDR1 and CDR2 sequences are DFQATT and SNEGSKA (reference sequence). This chain's CDR3 is CSADWGWETTGGVFF. In nucleotides, the CDR3 is TGCAGTGCTGATTGGGGCTGGGAGACCACAGGTGGTGTGTTTTTT.

There are many counts of this clonotype. The chain uses TRBV5-8 and TRBJ1-5; 7 bases match TRBD1. The CDR3 loop spans 14 amino acids. The junction had 7 bases not matched to a gene; V was cut back by 4 bases and J by 6 bases. The germline CDR1 and CDR2 sequences are SGHTS and YDEGEE. The CDR3 DNA follows: TGTGCCAGCAGCCCCGACAGGGACAGTCAGCCCCAGCATTTT. Amino acids: CASSPDRDSQPQHF.

V and J are TRBV6-2 or TRBV6-3 and TRBJ2-5; tentatively, D is TRBD1 (8 bases). V was pared by 5 bases and J by 4 bases, with 20 bases between. This CDR3 spans 16 amino acids. The germline CDR1 and CDR2 sequences are MNHEY and SVGEGT. CDR3 protein: CASSLYGQGGPETQYF. DNA of the CDR3: TGTGCCAGCAGTCTTTACGGACAGGGAGGGCCAGAGACCCAGTACTTC.

This clonotype was counted ten times or more. CDR3 nucleotide sequence: TGTGCCAGCAGTTCCGATTTGCCGCGCCTGGGGGGCAATCAGCCCCAGCATTTT. Translated: CASSSDLPRLGGNQPQHF. This chain connects TRBV2 to TRBJ1-5; possible D gene TRBD1, 5 bases. The CDR3 has 18 amino acids. Per the germline V gene, CDR1 is SNHLY and CDR2 is FYNNEI. V was pared by 5 bases and J by 2 bases, with 22 bases between.

The chain has TRBV10-3 and TRBJ1-2; TRBD1 is a possible D gene (5 bases). V was cut by 8 bases and J by 0 bases, with 10 bases left in between. Per the germline V gene, CDR1 is ENHRY and CDR2 is SYGVKD. The CDR3 consists of 13 residues. The CDR3 loop reads CAIGTLSNYGYTF. CDR3 sequence (DNA): TGTGCCATCGGGACTCTATCTAACTATGGCTACACCTTC.

At least ten counts were recorded for this clonotype. V and J are TRBV20-1 and TRBJ1-1; D might be TRBD1 (5 bases). Germline assignment: CDR1 DFQATT and CDR2 SNEGSKA (reference sequence). The V end lost 1 base, the J end lost 2 bases, and 11 bases lay between the germline ends. The CDR3 length is 14 residues. The CDR3 DNA reads TGCAGTGCTAGAGGGGGACGGGGTAACACTGAAGCTTTCTTT. Its translation is CSARGGRGNTEAFF.

This clonotype was detected ten times or more. CDR3: CASSFLGGRGTEAFF. Here the CDR3 DNA reads TGTGCCAGCAGCTTCCTAGGAGGCCGAGGCACTGAAGCTTTCTTT. The chain joins TRBV11-2 to TRBJ1-1; D gene unclear. The CDR3 is 15 residues long. Deletions cut 3 bases from V and 4 bases from J, with 15 bases between. Per germline, CDR1 SGHAT and CDR2 FQNNGV.

This clonotype was observed at least ten times. For the CDR3, the DNA is TGTGCCAGCAGCCAAGAGGGCAGCGACCAAGAGACCCAGTACTTC. Protein: CASSQEGSDQETQYF. The chain couples TRBV4-2 to TRBJ2-5; D is unclear. The CDR3 covers 15 residues. V was clipped by 0 bases and J by 0 bases, with 8 bases between them. In germline, CDR1 is LGHNA, CDR2 YNFKEQ.